A selection of T cell receptor beta chains follows, all from one sample in a study of T cell repertoires in cytomegalovirus infection. TCRdb re-called the reads through MiXCR, storing one row per CDR3 protein. The data hold roughly 280,000 distinct CDR3 sequences, with 22% observed a single time. Antigens of these TCRs are unknown. Sequences were derived from cultured PBMCs, sampled from culture after CMV antigen stimulation. The receptors stem from a human donor in good health (CMV status not recorded). Some clones in this sample may be carry-over from other donors' samples. CDR3s include the opening cysteine and the closing phenylalanine or tryptophan.

>13|TRBV29-1
CSVVGGLNQPQHF
>12|TRBV29-1
CSVETPPYEQYF
>15|TRBV9
CASSVTPTSYNEQFF
>12|TRBV19
CASTSLGQPQHF
>16|TRBV7-9
CASSLEGSSGKNEQFF
>15|TRBV5-4
CASSPVPSGLVEQYF
>16|TRBV28
CASSSLHRDRVGLGAF
>12|TRBV2
CASNLQGNIQYF
>12|TRBV29-1
CSVVGADTEAFF
>16|TRBV28
CASSPESGRFTDTQYF
>17|TRBV7-2
CASSATSGRALNNEQFF
>15|TRBV27
CASSFGTGGIYEQYF
>17|TRBV4-2
CASSQGPSGSSYNEQFF
>14|TRBV7-2
CASSPPGLDYEQYF
>13|TRBV7-2
CASSLARTQPQHF
>15|TRBV12-3/TRBV12-4
CASRPGTGAGQPQHF
>15|TRBV7-8
CASSSPNWSGDTQYF
>15|TRBV5-1
CASSSRGRENTEAFF
>16|TRBV7-9
CASSSFAGENTGELFF
>15|TRBV7-9
CASSLVLRLNTEAFF
>13|TRBV7-2
CASSLRASYEQYF
>14|TRBV6-6
CASSFRQPMGGYTF
>13|TRBV2
CASSDRGRQPQHF